This T cell receptor (beta chain) was profiled in a study of T cells after yellow fever vaccination. The wider study: Researchers used SMART-Seq v4 Ultra Low Input to prepare fractions that had low cell numbers. Study-level findings and limits: Secondary responses were weaker yet peaked faster, day 5 versus 15. Bulk-population clonotypes that are abundant could appear as contaminants in FACS-sorted repertoires.

The study made its TCR cDNA through 5'RACE template switching. That step introduced a universal primer site along with UMIs. MiXCR, applied by TCRdb to the 5' RACE reads, yields one record per CDR3 protein. The sample holds hundreds of thousands of distinct CDR3 sequences, around 13% seen once. With respect to this clonotype: Its antigen is unidentified.

Germline CDR1 and CDR2: SGDLS and YYNGEE. The J segment lost 4 bases and the V segment lost 2 bases, leaving 4 bases of the junction unmatched. CDR3 length: 15 residues. Material: CD4+ T cells sorted from PBMCs, obtained 15 days after the yellow fever booster vaccination. The rearrangement joins TRBV9 to TRBJ2-1; TRBD2 aligns across 9 bases. This clonotype was obtained from a man aged 18 to 30 who received the YFV17D yellow fever vaccine. This CDR3 is CASSVRLAEYNEQFF. The CDR3 nucleotides read TGTGCCAGCAGCGTGAGACTAGCGGAGTACAATGAGCAGTTCTTC.